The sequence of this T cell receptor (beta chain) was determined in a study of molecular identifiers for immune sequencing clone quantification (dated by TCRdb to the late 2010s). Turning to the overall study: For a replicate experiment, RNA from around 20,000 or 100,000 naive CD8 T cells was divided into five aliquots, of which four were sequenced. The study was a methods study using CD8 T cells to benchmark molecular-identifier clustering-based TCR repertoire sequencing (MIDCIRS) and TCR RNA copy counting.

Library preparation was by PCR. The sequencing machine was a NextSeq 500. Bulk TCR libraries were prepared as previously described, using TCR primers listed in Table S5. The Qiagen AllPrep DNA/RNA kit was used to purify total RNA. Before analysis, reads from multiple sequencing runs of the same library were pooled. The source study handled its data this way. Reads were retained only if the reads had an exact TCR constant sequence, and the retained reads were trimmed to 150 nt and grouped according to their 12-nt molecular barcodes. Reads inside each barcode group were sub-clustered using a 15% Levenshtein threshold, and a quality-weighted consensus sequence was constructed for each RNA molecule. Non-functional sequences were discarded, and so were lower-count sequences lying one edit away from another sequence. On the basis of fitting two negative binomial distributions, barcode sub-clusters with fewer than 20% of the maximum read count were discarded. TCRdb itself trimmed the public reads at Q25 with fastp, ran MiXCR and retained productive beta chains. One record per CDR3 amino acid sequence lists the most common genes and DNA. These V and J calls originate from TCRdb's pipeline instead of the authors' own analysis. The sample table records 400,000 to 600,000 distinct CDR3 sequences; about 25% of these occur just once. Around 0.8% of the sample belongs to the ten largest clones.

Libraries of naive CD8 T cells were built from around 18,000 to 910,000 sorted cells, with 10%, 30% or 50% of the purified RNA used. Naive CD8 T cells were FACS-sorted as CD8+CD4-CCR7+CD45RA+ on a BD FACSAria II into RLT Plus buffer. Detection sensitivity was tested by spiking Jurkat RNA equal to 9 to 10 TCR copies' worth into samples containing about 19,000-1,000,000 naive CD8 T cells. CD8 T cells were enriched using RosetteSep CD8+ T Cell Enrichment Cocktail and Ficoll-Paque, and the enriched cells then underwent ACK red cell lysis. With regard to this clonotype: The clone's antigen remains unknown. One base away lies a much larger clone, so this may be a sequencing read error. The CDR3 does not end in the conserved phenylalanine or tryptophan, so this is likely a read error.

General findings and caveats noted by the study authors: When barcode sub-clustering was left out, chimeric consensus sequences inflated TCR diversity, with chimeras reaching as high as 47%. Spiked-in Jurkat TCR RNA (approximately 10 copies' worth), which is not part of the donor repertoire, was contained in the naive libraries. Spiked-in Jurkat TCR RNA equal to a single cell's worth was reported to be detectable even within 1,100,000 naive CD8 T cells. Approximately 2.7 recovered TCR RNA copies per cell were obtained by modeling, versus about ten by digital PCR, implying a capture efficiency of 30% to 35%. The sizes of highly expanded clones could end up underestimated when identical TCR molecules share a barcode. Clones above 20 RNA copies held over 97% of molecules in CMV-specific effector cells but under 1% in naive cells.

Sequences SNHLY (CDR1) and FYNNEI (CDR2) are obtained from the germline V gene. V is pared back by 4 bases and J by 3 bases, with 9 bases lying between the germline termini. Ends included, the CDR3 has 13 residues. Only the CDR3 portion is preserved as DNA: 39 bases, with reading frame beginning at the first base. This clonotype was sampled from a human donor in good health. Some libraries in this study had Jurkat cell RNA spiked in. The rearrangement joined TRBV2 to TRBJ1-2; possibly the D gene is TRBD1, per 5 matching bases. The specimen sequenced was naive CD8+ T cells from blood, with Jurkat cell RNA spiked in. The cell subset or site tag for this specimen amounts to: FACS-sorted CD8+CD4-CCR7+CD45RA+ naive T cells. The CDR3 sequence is CASSGGTDYGYTL. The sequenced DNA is TGTGCCAGCAGTGGCGGGACGGACTATGGCTACACCCTC.